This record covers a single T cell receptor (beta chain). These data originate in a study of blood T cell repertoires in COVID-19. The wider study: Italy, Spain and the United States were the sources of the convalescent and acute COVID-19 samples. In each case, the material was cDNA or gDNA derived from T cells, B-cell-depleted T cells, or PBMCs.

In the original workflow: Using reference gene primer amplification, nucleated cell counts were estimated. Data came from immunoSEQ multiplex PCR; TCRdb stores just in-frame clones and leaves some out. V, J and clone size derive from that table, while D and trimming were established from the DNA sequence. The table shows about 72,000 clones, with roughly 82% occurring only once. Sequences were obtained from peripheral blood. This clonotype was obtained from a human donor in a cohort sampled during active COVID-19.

DNA of the CDR3: TGTGCCAGCAGTGCGATGGGCGGCGGGACAGCTATTAACTACGAGCAGTACTTC. Protein product: CASSAMGGGTAINYEQYF. The chain links TRBV25-1 to TRBJ2-7, with D maybe TRBD1 (7 bases). The germline gives CDR1 MGHDK, CDR2 SYGVNS. CDR3 length: 18 residues. V shed 4 bases and J shed 3 bases, with 25 bases lying between them.